This entry lists 5 T cell receptor beta chains sequenced from one sample in a study of blood T cell repertoires in COVID-19. Only in-frame clones appear in the TCRdb table, and some are missing; sequencing was by immunoSEQ multiplex PCR. Here the sample spans tens of thousands of clones, about 81% being singletons. The sample taken for sequencing was peripheral blood. The receptor set was obtained from a woman aged 80 or over with acute or convalescent COVID-19.

The genes are TRBV4-2 and TRBJ2-1, with unresolved D. V was clipped by 1 base and J by 10 bases, with 8 bases between them. Germline assignment: CDR1 LGHNA and CDR2 YNFKEQ. CDR3 length: 12 amino acids. The chain's CDR3 is CASSQGPAEQFF. CDR3 in DNA: TGTGCCAGCAGCCAAGGCCCTGCGGAGCAGTTCTTC.

This clone appeared a few times. This chain connects TRBV7-2 to TRBJ2-3; 7 bases fit TRBD1. The germline V gene has CDR1 SGHTA and CDR2 FQGNSA. Germline trimming cut 6 bases from V and 5 bases from J; bases unmatched to any gene: 5. CDR3 length: 13 amino acids. DNA for the CDR3: TGTGCCAGCAGGGTGACAGGGCAAGATACGCAGTATTTT. It translates to CASRVTGQDTQYF.

This clone came up once. The chain's CDR3 is CASSLYRDTSYNEQFF. The CDR3 bases are TGTGCCAGCAGCTTATACCGGGACACCTCCTACAATGAGCAGTTCTTC. The V and J genes are TRBV7-8 and TRBJ2-1; D is perhaps TRBD1 (6 bases). Trimming took off 2 bases at V and 0 bases at J, with 11 bases between the two ends. Germline loops: CDR1 SGHVS, CDR2 FQNEAQ. There are 16 residues in the CDR3.

This sequence joins TRBV7-2 and TRBJ1-5, with a possible D match to TRBD1 (6 bases). Trimming pared 4 bases from V and 0 bases from J, leaving 10 bases between. This CDR3 has 15 residues. Germline lookup yields CDR1 SGHTA and CDR2 FQGNSA. The CDR3 loop is CASSSGQYSNQPQHF. CDR3 DNA sequence: TGTGCCAGCAGCTCCGGACAGTATAGCAATCAGCCCCAGCATTTT.

The V gene is TRBV28, the J gene TRBJ2-5, with TRBD1 matching over 8 bases. The junction had 5 bases not matched to a gene; V was cut back by 2 bases and J by 3 bases. The germline gives CDR1 MDHEN, CDR2 SYDVKM. The CDR3 has 15 amino acids. CDR3 nucleotide sequence: TGTGCCAGCAGTTTAACAGGGGGGCATGAAGAGACCCAGTACTTC. Protein: CASSLTGGHEETQYF. The full variable domain, in which reference TRBV28 and TRBJ2-5 provide the parts outside the CDR3, is DVKVTQSSRYLVKRTGEKVFLECVQDMDHENMFWYRQDPGLGLRLIYFSYDVKMKEKGDIPEGYSVSREKKERFSLILESASTNQTSMYLCASSLTGGHEETQYFGPGTRLLVL.